This paragraph reports one TCR beta chain. The data stem from a study of cytomegalovirus exposure and HLA in healthy donors. The ends were cut back, 2 bases at V and 0 bases at J, with 15 bases in the middle. The CDR3 is 17 amino acids. Germline CDR1 SGHTS, CDR2 YDEGEE. Assay used: immunoSEQ multiplex PCR; TCRdb lists only in-frame clones, some missing. The profile shows around 130,000 clones, roughly 86% of them singletons. This receptor was obtained from a man aged 30-40 years in good health and CMV-seronegative. The chain employs TRBV5-8 and TRBJ1-5; tentative D call: TRBD1 (6 bases). What was sequenced was PBMCs. In DNA form, the CDR3 reads TGTGCCAGCAGCTTTACCACAGGGTCACATAGCAATCAGCCCCAGCATTTT. Translation gives CASSFTTGSHSNQPQHF.